The 31 T cell receptor beta chains below come from one sample, sequenced in a study of regulatory T cells in long-lasting Graves disease. Regarding time point: newly diagnosed GD, antithyroid drugs for less than 3 months. TCR sequences were obtained from RNA taken from PBMCs. Arm-PCR of CDR3 regions and iRepertoire HTBI primers were the basis on which TCR beta libraries were built. TCRdb recomputed calls from the multiplex PCR reads with MiXCR, one row per CDR3 protein. The profile covers roughly 360,000 distinct CDR3 sequences, with 12% appearing a single time and approximately 17% taken by the ten largest. These data also formed part of another study, on T cells in Graves' hyperthyroidism and ophthalmopathy.

Sample: peripheral blood mononuclear cells (PBMCs), taken at new diagnosis, from a patient treated with antithyroid drugs. All receptors come from a woman aged 18-29 years with Graves disease.

This clonotype was observed at least ten times. The rearrangement links TRBV7-9 to TRBJ2-4, with D perhaps matching TRBD1 (6 bases). V was clipped by 6 bases and J by 7 bases, with 16 bases between them. CDR1 and CDR2 (germline): SEHNR, FQNEAQ (reference sequence). The CDR3 is 14 residues long. CDR3 amino acids: CASSWNGQRNIQYF. The CDR3 DNA sequence: TGTGCCAGCAGTTGGAATGGACAGAGGAACATTCAGTACTTC.

This clonotype was detected only a few times. This chain joins TRBV5-1 and TRBJ1-2, with TRBD1 as a possible D gene (6 bases). The CDR3 is 16 residues long. V lost 1 base, J lost 5 bases, and 18 bases lay in between. CDR1 and CDR2 from the germline V gene are SGHRS and YFSETQ. The CDR3 bases are TGCGCCAGCAGCTTGATTGATCGGGGGCTAGAGTATGGCTACACCTTC. As protein: CASSLIDRGLEYGYTF.

This clonotype has ten or more counts. The rearrangement uses TRBV28 and TRBJ2-1; TRBD2 aligns across 7 bases. With V trimmed by 6 bases and J by 4 bases, 12 bases remained unmatched. Germline CDR1 reads MDHEN; CDR2 reads SYDVKM. This CDR3 has 16 amino acids. The CDR3 sequence: CASRRLRTRKYNEQFF. The CDR3 nucleotides are TGTGCCAGCAGACGCCTCCGGACTAGGAAATACAATGAGCAGTTCTTC.

This clonotype appeared a few times. The chain has TRBV7-9 and TRBJ2-4; D is possibly TRBD1 (6 bases). The CDR3 contains 15 residues. The germline V and J ends were trimmed by 3 bases and 0 bases, with 9 bases remaining between them. Germline CDR1 reads SEHNR; CDR2 reads FQNEAQ (reference sequence). CDR3 sequence: CASSLAGVAKNIQYF. The CDR3 DNA reads as TGTGCCAGCAGCTTGGCAGGGGTAGCCAAAAACATTCAGTACTTC.

In this sample, this clonotype turned up many times. The V and J genes are TRBV12-3 or TRBV12-4 and TRBJ2-1; 8 bases agree with TRBD2. V shed 6 bases, J shed 6 bases, and the junction held 7 bases outside the gene matches. There are 14 residues in the CDR3. CDR3 coding DNA: TGTGCCAGCAGACCTTCGGCGGGAGGCAATGAGCAGTTCTTC. Residues: CASRPSAGGNEQFF.

This clonotype appeared a few times. This rearrangement joins TRBV4-1 to TRBJ2-2; 8 nucleotides agree with TRBD2. V was clipped by 2 bases and J by 0 bases; unmatched bases: 2. The CDR3 has 16 residues. Germline loops: CDR1 MGHRA, CDR2 YSYEKL. The CDR3 loop is CASSQRGGTNTGELFF. CDR3 bases: TGCGCCAGCAGCCAACGGGGGGGAACGAACACCGGGGAGCTGTTTTTT.

This chain joins TRBV12-3 or TRBV12-4 and TRBJ1-1, with 7 bases lining up with TRBD1. Germline trimming cut 5 bases from V and 0 bases from J; bases unmatched to any gene: 6. CDR3 length: 15 amino acids. The DNA of the CDR3 is TGTGCCAGCAGTCCGGACAGGAGGTTGAACACTGAAGCTTTCTTT. Its protein is CASSPDRRLNTEAFF.

This clonotype was picked up a small number of times. This rearrangement joins TRBV20-1 to TRBJ2-5, with 7 bases aligning to TRBD1. This CDR3 is 14 amino acids long. Germline V CDR1 and CDR2: DFQATT, SNEGSKA (reference sequence). V trimming: 6 bases; J trimming: 1 base; junction bases outside the gene matches: 8. CDR3 nucleotide sequence: TGCAGTGCCAGGGGGAGAGGGGGCCAAGAGACCCAGTACTTC. This translates into CSARGRGGQETQYF.

This clonotype was recorded a few times. V is TRBV9 and J is TRBJ2-3; 8 nucleotides match TRBD2. This CDR3 contains 12 residues. Germline lookup yields CDR1 SGDLS and CDR2 YYNGEE. J gave up 9 bases and V 2 bases, and 2 bases lay outside the gene matches. The CDR3 DNA sequence: TGTGCCAGCAGCGTCATAGCGGGAACGCAGTATTTT. It is translated as CASSVIAGTQYF.

This clonotype has a handful of counts. V and J are TRBV20-1 and TRBJ1-1; no reliable D call. V lost 3 bases to trimming and J lost 4 bases, with 27 bases between them. The germline gives CDR1 DFQATT, CDR2 SNEGSKA (reference sequence). There are 18 residues in the CDR3. The CDR3, as DNA: TGCAGTGCTAGCGATGATTGGGGATTAGATAGGGTGGCCACTGAAGCTTTCTTT. Translation gives CSASDDWGLDRVATEAFF.

In its sample, this clonotype was seen many times. The V and J genes are TRBV12-3 or TRBV12-4 and TRBJ2-5; D gene unclear. The CDR3 has 15 amino acids. The ends were cut back, 6 bases at V and 4 bases at J, with 18 bases in the middle. The CDR3 DNA reads as TGTGCCAGCAGCCCCTTGAGTCAATTGGGAGAGACCCAGTACTTC. Residues: CASSPLSQLGETQYF.

This clonotype was seen many times. The V call is TRBV20-1, the J call TRBJ1-4; 9 bases map to TRBD1. Losses at the gene ends were 5 bases for V and 8 bases for J; bases not matched to a gene: 3. This CDR3 has 12 amino acids. CDR1 is DFQATT, CDR2 SNEGSKA, per germline (reference sequence). CDR3 bases: TGCAGTGCTCCGGACAGGGGCGAAAAACTGTTTTTT. Translated: CSAPDRGEKLFF.

A few counts support this clonotype. It may be a read error: a sequence one base away is much more abundant. The genes are TRBV19 and TRBJ2-1, with D maybe TRBD2 (6 bases). The CDR3 spans 15 residues. Between the trimmed V and J ends, which lost 7 bases and 2 bases, there was a span of 15 bases. Germline V gene lookup returns CDR1 LNHDA and CDR2 SQIVND (reference sequence). The CDR3 DNA sequence: TGTGCCAGTACCCGGGGGTTAAGCCCCTACAATGAGCAGTTCTTC. As protein: CASTRGLSPYNEQFF.

This clonotype has just a few counts. V usage is TRBV5-6 and J usage is TRBJ1-1; D possibly corresponds to TRBD1 (5 bases). The germline gives CDR1 SGHDT, CDR2 YYEEEE. This CDR3 contains 16 residues. V lost 0 bases to trimming and J lost 4 bases, with 16 bases between them. This CDR3 is CASSLALGRLSTEAFF. The CDR3 DNA reads TGTGCCAGCAGCTTGGCCTTGGGACGCTTGAGCACTGAAGCTTTCTTT.

The rearrangement uses TRBV4-1 and TRBJ1-5; no reliable D call. This CDR3 comprises 16 residues. Germline CDR1 MGHRA, CDR2 YSYEKL. V gave up 2 bases and J gave up 7 bases, with 18 bases separating them. The CDR3, as DNA: TGCGCCAGCAGCCAACTGTTCAGAGGGAAAGGACAGCCCCAGCATTTT. This translates into CASSQLFRGKGQPQHF.

The genes are TRBV5-1 and TRBJ2-2; 7 nucleotides match TRBD2. After removal of 7 bases from V and 4 bases from J, the junction contained 13 bases not matched to a gene. The V gene's germline CDR1 is SGHRS and CDR2 YFSETQ. The CDR3 runs to 16 residues. CDR3 residues: CASYGGGPLTTGELFF. The CDR3 nucleotides read TGCGCCAGCTATGGGGGAGGGCCCCTGACCACCGGGGAGCTGTTTTTT.

This clonotype was observed at least ten times. One end of the junction is discordant with germline, which a read error may explain. The chain links TRBV11-2 to TRBJ1-2, with TRBD1 matching over 9 bases. CDR3 size: 12 residues. Per the germline V gene, CDR1 is SGHAT and CDR2 is FQNNGV. The CDR3 loop is CASSPGGQGEYF. CDR3 in DNA: TGTGCCAGCAGCCCGGGGGGACAGGGAGAATACTTC.

DNA for the CDR3: TGTGCCAGCAGTTGGGCTAGCGGGTACGAGCAGTACGTC. Its translation is CASSWASGYEQYV. The V gene is TRBV12-3 or TRBV12-4, the J gene TRBJ2-7, with 8 positions matching TRBD2. V trimming: 4 bases; J trimming: 4 bases; junction bases outside the gene matches: 3. The CDR3 sequence is 13 residues long.

This clonotype was seen at least ten times. This chain uses TRBV5-4 with TRBJ2-7; D is unresolved. V dropped 0 bases and J dropped 3 bases, with 16 bases sitting between them. The germline V gene has CDR1 SGHNT and CDR2 YYREEE (reference sequence). The CDR3 has 16 amino acids. The chain's CDR3 is CASSLGEFSSFYEQYF. The CDR3 nucleotides read TGTGCCAGCAGCTTGGGGGAATTTAGCAGCTTCTACGAGCAGTACTTC. The whole variable domain, remainder taken from reference TRBV5-4 and TRBJ2-7, is ETGVTQSPTHLIKTRGQQVTLRCSSQSGHNTVSWYQQALGQGPQFIFQYYREEENGRGNFPPRFSGLQFPNYSSELNVNALELDDSALYLCASSLGEFSSFYEQYFGPGTRLTVT.

In this sample, this clonotype turned up many times. The rearrangement joins TRBV10-3 to TRBJ1-1; 9 nucleotides match TRBD1. This CDR3 has 14 residues. In germline, CDR1 is ENHRY, CDR2 SYGVKD. Unmatched junction bases numbered 2, after V lost 2 bases and J lost 4 bases. The CDR3 here is CAISEGQGITEAFF. The CDR3 DNA follows: TGTGCCATCAGTGAGGGACAGGGGATCACTGAAGCTTTCTTT.

This clonotype was found a few times. The chain recombines TRBV20-1 with TRBJ2-1; D may be TRBD2 (6 bases). The CDR3 consists of 16 residues. Looked up from germline, CDR1 is DFQATT and CDR2 is SNEGSKA (reference sequence). Trimming took off 5 bases at V and 2 bases at J, with 19 bases between the two ends. CDR3 coding DNA: TGCAGTGCTCCGGGGACTTTCCTAACTCCCTACAATGAGCAGTTCTTC. Amino acid sequence: CSAPGTFLTPYNEQFF.

This clonotype was observed at least ten times. The chain is built from TRBV20-1 and TRBJ2-5, with D possibly matching TRBD1 (5 bases). The CDR3 covers 14 residues. The V gene's germline CDR1 is DFQATT and CDR2 SNEGSKA (reference sequence). Trimming removed 5 bases at V and 0 bases at J, with 13 bases between. CDR3 sequence: CSAVDSRNQETQYF. As DNA, the CDR3 is TGCAGTGCTGTTGACAGCCGGAACCAAGAGACCCAGTACTTC.

The chain recombines TRBV20-1 with TRBJ2-2; D perhaps matches TRBD1 (6 bases). This CDR3 is built from 13 residues. Germline-derived CDR1 and CDR2 are DFQATT and SNEGSKA (reference sequence). V lost 3 bases and J lost 7, with 12 bases in between. The CDR3: CSASRTVGGELFF. The DNA for the CDR3 is TGCAGTGCTAGTAGGACAGTCGGCGGGGAGCTGTTTTTT.

In its sample, this clonotype was seen a few times. The chain carries TRBV20-1 and TRBJ2-3; TRBD2 matches at 12 bases. Germline V gives CDR1 DFQATT, CDR2 SNEGSKA (reference sequence). With 5 bases clipped from V and 2 bases from J, the junction kept 14 bases outside the gene matches. The CDR3 extends over 18 amino acids. CDR3 sequence reads: CSADSGRLAGDNTDTQYF. DNA for the CDR3: TGCAGTGCTGACTCGGGCAGACTAGCGGGAGACAACACAGATACGCAGTATTTT.

This clonotype came up many times. This sequence joins TRBV6-1 and TRBJ2-5; D is ambiguous. Trimming stripped 5 bases from V and 9 bases from J, with 13 bases between. Germline CDR1 is MNHNS and CDR2 is SASEGT. This CDR3 has 12 amino acids. CDR3 loop: CASSPSGRAQYF. CDR3 nucleotides: TGTGCCAGCAGTCCCTCTGGCCGGGCCCAGTACTTC.

The chain uses TRBV7-2 and TRBJ1-1, with 8 nucleotides matching TRBD1. Unmatched junction bases numbered 15, after V lost 5 bases and J lost 10 bases. CDR1 is SGHTA and CDR2 is FQGNSA in the germline V gene. The CDR3 totals 15 residues. CDR3 sequence: CASSGGRTGTLSAFF. CDR3 bases: TGTGCCAGCAGCGGAGGAAGGACAGGGACGCTGTCAGCTTTCTTT.

The sample holds many counts of this clonotype. Germline and junction disagree at one end, which may indicate a read error. The rearrangement joins TRBV28 to TRBJ2-7; 8 bases match TRBD1. The CDR3 is 13 residues long. The germline V gene has CDR1 MDHEN and CDR2 SYDVKM. DNA for the CDR3: TGTGCCAGCAGCCTTAATATTGCCCGGGACAGGCACTTC. It codes for CASSLNIARDRHF.

This clonotype was observed at least ten times. The J gene is TRBJ2-1, the V gene TRBV11-2, with D possibly being TRBD1 (5 bases). CDR3 length equals 12 residues. Trimming took 0 bases from V and 13 from J, leaving 10 bases between them. CDR1 and CDR2 (germline): SGHAT, FQNNGV. For the CDR3, the DNA is TGTGCCAGCAGCTTAGATCGGCAGGGTCAGTTCTTC. Translating gives CASSLDRQGQFF.

This clonotype was seen many times. The chain couples TRBV7-3 to TRBJ2-3; 8 positions match TRBD2. CDR3 length equals 15 residues. Germline CDR1 SGHTA, CDR2 FQGTGA. V lost 4 bases to trimming and J lost 3 bases; unmatched junction nucleotides: 6. The CDR3: CASSSSGLWTDTQYF. The CDR3 DNA is TGTGCCAGCAGCTCTAGCGGGCTTTGGACAGATACGCAGTATTTT.

This clonotype has a count of ten or more. The gene calls are TRBV6-1 and TRBJ1-2; tentatively, D is TRBD1 (5 bases). The CDR3 length is 14 residues. Germline CDR1 is MNHNS and CDR2 is SASEGT. V was pared by 5 bases and J by 7 bases, with 17 bases between. DNA for the CDR3: TGTGCCAGCAGTCCTCTCGGGGCCCGGTCTGGCTACACCTTC. It translates to CASSPLGARSGYTF.

This clonotype was observed at least ten times. The chain uses TRBV5-1 and TRBJ1-1; 11 nucleotides agree with TRBD1. The germline gives CDR1 SGHRS, CDR2 YFSETQ. CDR3 length: 15 residues. The V segment lost 1 base and the J segment 7 bases; nucleotides outside the gene matches: 6. Here the CDR3 DNA reads TGCGCCAGCAGCTTGTCCGGGACAGGGGGAAATGAAGCTTTCTTT. Its translation: CASSLSGTGGNEAFF.